The 17 T cell receptor beta chains reported below all come from one sample, sequenced in a study of blood T cells in healthy people across ages. A second PCR, run for about 6 to 11 cycles, used a sample-barcoded 5' primer plus a J-beta primer mix. TCRdb re-analysed the 5' RACE reads in MiXCR, keeping a single row per CDR3 protein. The sample lists about 1.1 million distinct CDR3 sequences; 35% to 40% were seen once. Sequenced material: blood. Source of these receptors: a man aged 18 to 30 in good health.

In its sample, this clonotype was seen a few times. The chain carries TRBV5-1 and TRBJ2-3, with TRBD1 identical over 8 bases. Germline values: CDR1 SGHRS, CDR2 YFSETQ. The ends lost 2 bases at V and 4 bases at J; junction bases unmatched: 3. The CDR3 length is 14 residues. The CDR3 loop is CASSFVQGADTQYF. CDR3 nucleotide sequence: TGCGCCAGCAGCTTCGTACAGGGGGCAGATACGCAGTATTTT.

This clonotype occurred a few times. The gene calls are TRBV7-2 and TRBJ2-3, with D uncertain. Per germline, CDR1 SGHTA and CDR2 FQGNSA. This CDR3 has 14 residues. The germline V and J ends were trimmed by 1 base and 6 bases, with 11 bases remaining between them. The CDR3 here is CASSLDVARDTQYF. Written as DNA, the CDR3 is TGTGCCAGCAGCTTAGACGTGGCTCGGGATACGCAGTATTTT.

The chain combines TRBV20-1 with TRBJ1-1; 9 bases align to TRBD1. The CDR3 runs 14 residues. Unmatched junction bases numbered 7, after V lost 1 base and J lost 7 bases. Germline V gene sequence: CDR1 DFQATT, CDR2 SNEGSKA (reference sequence). CDR3 protein: CSARVEQGASEAFF. In nucleotides, the CDR3 is TGCAGTGCTAGAGTCGAACAGGGGGCAAGTGAAGCTTTCTTT.

This clonotype showed up just a few times. CDR3 amino acids: CASSLVSTGANVLTF. The CDR3 DNA follows: TGCGCCAGCAGCTTGGTTTCAACTGGGGCCAACGTCCTGACTTTC. The rearrangement links TRBV5-1 to TRBJ2-6; D is uncertain. This CDR3 is built from 15 residues. Germline CDR1 is SGHRS and CDR2 is YFSETQ. The V gene lost 0 bases and the J gene lost 2 bases, with 6 bases spanning the gap.

This chain uses TRBV29-1 with TRBJ2-7; the match to TRBD1 covers 9 bases. The ends lost 7 bases at V and 3 bases at J; junction bases unmatched: 4. CDR3 size: 12 residues. Germline V gene lookup returns CDR1 SQVTM and CDR2 ANQGSEA. In nucleotides, the CDR3 is TGCAGCGCCCTGGGACAGGGCTACGAGCAGTACTTC. Its protein is CSALGQGYEQYF.

The chain uses TRBV20-1 and TRBJ2-1; 7 nucleotides agree with TRBD1. The CDR3 is 16 amino acids. V was pared by 5 bases and J by 6 bases, with 16 bases of the junction left unmatched. Germline-derived CDR1 and CDR2 are DFQATT and SNEGSKA (reference sequence). The CDR3 spells CSAGTYRGENCNEQFF. CDR3 in DNA: TGCAGTGCTGGGACCTACAGGGGCGAAAACTGCAATGAGCAGTTCTTC.

This sequence joins TRBV15 and TRBJ1-5; D is undetermined. The CDR3 contains 15 residues. Per germline, CDR1 LNHNV and CDR2 YYDKDF (reference sequence). V was trimmed by 3 bases and J by 0 bases, leaving 9 bases between them. The CDR3 nucleotides are TGTGCCACCAGCAGTGTAGGCTATAGCAATCAGCCCCAGCATTTT. Amino acid sequence: CATSSVGYSNQPQHF.

V usage is TRBV6-6 and J usage is TRBJ2-5; no clear D gene. The V and J ends lost 2 bases and 3 bases respectively, with 4 bases between them. Germline CDR1 and CDR2: MNHNY and SVGAGI (reference sequence). This CDR3 is 12 amino acids long. The CDR3 spells CASSYTKETQYF. For the CDR3, the DNA is TGTGCCAGCAGTTACACTAAAGAGACCCAGTACTTC.

This clonotype has a count of ten or more. V usage is TRBV13 and J usage is TRBJ2-1; 10 nucleotides line up with TRBD1. Germline assignment: CDR1 PRHDT and CDR2 FYEKMQ (reference sequence). The CDR3 runs to 18 residues. The V and J ends lost 5 bases and 0 bases, in that order; junction bases with no gene match: 10. CDR3 in DNA: TGTGCCAGCAGCGGGGACAGGGGCGATAAGAGCTCCTACAATGAGCAGTTCTTC. Amino acid sequence: CASSGDRGDKSSYNEQFF.

The chain links TRBV2 to TRBJ1-5, with a possible D match to TRBD1 (5 bases). This CDR3 comprises 13 residues. V shed 8 bases and J shed 7 bases, with 15 bases lying between them. Germline-derived CDR1 and CDR2 are SNHLY and FYNNEI. The DNA of the CDR3 is TGTGCCAGCCGTGGGGGATACAAGCAGCCCCAGCATTTT. Its protein is CASRGGYKQPQHF.

This clonotype has only one observation. The gene calls are TRBV20-1 and TRBJ1-2; D gene uncertain. Trimming removed 0 bases at V and 6 bases at J, with 14 bases between. The CDR3 is made up of 14 amino acids. In germline, CDR1 is DFQATT, CDR2 SNEGSKA (reference sequence). The DNA of the CDR3 is TGCAGTGCTAGAGATATAGGCCAGGCCGATGGCTACACCTTC. Protein: CSARDIGQADGYTF.

The chain recombines TRBV2 with TRBJ1-2; 7 nucleotides match TRBD1. In germline, CDR1 is SNHLY, CDR2 FYNNEI. There are 18 residues in the CDR3. The V gene end was trimmed by 8 bases and the J gene end by 1 base; junction bases not matched to a gene: 19. In DNA, the CDR3 is TGTGCCAGCTTTGAGGGGGCGTGGCAGCCACCCTTTAACTATGGCTACACCTTC. Amino acid sequence: CASFEGAWQPPFNYGYTF.

The rearrangement uses TRBV20-1 and TRBJ1-2; D may be TRBD1 (6 bases). The CDR3 covers 12 residues. Germline-derived CDR1 and CDR2 are DFQATT and SNEGSKA (reference sequence). V was clipped by 3 bases and J by 8 bases, with 13 bases between them. The CDR3 loop reads CSASQGKEGYTF. The CDR3 DNA reads TGCAGTGCTAGCCAGGGGAAGGAGGGCTACACCTTC.

This chain connects TRBV3-1 to TRBJ2-1, with 8 bases identical to TRBD2. V lost 4 bases, J lost 7 bases, and 12 bases stayed unmatched. The CDR3 is made up of 16 amino acids. In germline, CDR1 is LGHDT, CDR2 YNNKEL (reference sequence). CDR3 loop: CASSPLGGLDLNEQFF. Written as DNA, the CDR3 is TGTGCCAGCAGCCCCCTGGGGGGACTAGATTTGAATGAGCAGTTCTTC.

This clonotype showed up just once. The genes are TRBV7-3 and TRBJ2-1; either TRBD1 or TRBD2 may supply D (5 bases each). Germline values: CDR1 SGHTA, CDR2 FQGTGA. The CDR3 extends over 15 amino acids. The V and J ends lost 1 base and 5 bases respectively, with 12 bases between them. This CDR3 reads CASSLSRGEHNEQFF. The CDR3 DNA reads TGTGCCAGCAGCTTAAGCCGGGGCGAACACAATGAGCAGTTCTTC.

The chain recombines TRBV5-1 with TRBJ2-1; D assignment may be TRBD1 or TRBD2 (5 bases each). In germline, CDR1 is SGHRS, CDR2 YFSETQ. V lost 6 bases, J lost 0 bases, and 25 bases lay in between. This CDR3 region has 19 residues. CDR3 DNA: TGCGCCAGCAAGGAGAGTTTCTCACCGGGACGGAGCTCCTACAATGAGCAGTTCTTC. Protein sequence: CASKESFSPGRSSYNEQFF.

The gene calls are TRBV7-6 and TRBJ2-5, with 7 bases that match TRBD1. The better agreement between TRBJ2-7 and the DNA end casts doubt on the J call. The V gene's germline CDR1 is SGHVS and CDR2 FNYEAQ. This CDR3 is built from 12 residues. The CDR3 here is CASSRQGFEQYF. The DNA for the CDR3 is TGTGCCAGCAGCCGACAGGGTTTCGAGCAGTACTTC.